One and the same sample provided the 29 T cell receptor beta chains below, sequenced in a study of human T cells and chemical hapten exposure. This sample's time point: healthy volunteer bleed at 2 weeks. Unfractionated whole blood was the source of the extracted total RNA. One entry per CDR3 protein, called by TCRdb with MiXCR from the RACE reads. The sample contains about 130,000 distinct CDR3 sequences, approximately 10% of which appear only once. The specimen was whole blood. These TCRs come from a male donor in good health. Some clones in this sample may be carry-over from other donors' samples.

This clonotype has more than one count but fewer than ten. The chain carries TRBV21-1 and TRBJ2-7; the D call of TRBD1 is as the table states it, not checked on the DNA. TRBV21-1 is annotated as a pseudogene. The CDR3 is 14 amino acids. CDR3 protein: CASSACTGAYEQYF. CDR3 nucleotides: TGTGCCAGCAGCGCCTGTACAGGGGCCTACGAGCAGTACTTC.

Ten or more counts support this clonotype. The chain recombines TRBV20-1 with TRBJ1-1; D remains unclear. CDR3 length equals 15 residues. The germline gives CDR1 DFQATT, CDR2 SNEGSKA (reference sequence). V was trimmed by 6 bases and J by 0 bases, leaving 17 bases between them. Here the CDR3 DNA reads TGCAGTGCCTCTCCCCCACGGGCACTGAACACTGAAGCTTTCTTT. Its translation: CSASPPRALNTEAFF.

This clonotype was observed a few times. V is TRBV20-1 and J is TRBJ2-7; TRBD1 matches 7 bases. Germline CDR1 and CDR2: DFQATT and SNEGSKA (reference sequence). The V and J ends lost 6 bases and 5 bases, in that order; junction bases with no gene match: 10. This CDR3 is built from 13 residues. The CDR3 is CSARFLGGHEQYF. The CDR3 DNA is TGCAGTGCCCGGTTTTTAGGGGGCCACGAGCAGTACTTC.

The CDR3 loop reads CASSHGSRYNEQFF. The CDR3 DNA is TGTGCCAGCAGCCACGGGTCCCGCTACAATGAGCAGTTCTTC. The V and J genes are TRBV9 and TRBJ2-1; no clear D. Deletions cut 4 bases from V and 3 bases from J, with 11 bases between. The CDR3 spans 14 residues. Germline values: CDR1 SGDLS, CDR2 YYNGEE.

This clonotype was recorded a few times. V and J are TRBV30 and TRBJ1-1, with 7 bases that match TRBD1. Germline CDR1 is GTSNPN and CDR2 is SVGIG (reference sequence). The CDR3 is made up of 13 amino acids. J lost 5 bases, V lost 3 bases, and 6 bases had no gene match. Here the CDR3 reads CAWSHRGWTEAFF. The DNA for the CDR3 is TGTGCCTGGAGCCACAGGGGCTGGACTGAAGCTTTCTTT.

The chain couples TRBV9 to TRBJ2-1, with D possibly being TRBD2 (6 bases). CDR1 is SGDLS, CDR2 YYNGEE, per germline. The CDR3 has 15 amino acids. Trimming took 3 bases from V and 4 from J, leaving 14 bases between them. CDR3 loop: CASSAPGSPYNEQFF. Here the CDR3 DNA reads TGTGCCAGCAGCGCTCCCGGGAGCCCATACAATGAGCAGTTCTTC.

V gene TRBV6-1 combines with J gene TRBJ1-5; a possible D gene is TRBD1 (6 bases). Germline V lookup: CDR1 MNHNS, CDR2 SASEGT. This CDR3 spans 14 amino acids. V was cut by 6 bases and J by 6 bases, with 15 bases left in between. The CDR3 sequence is CASRDYRVGQPQHF. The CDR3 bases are TGTGCCAGCAGAGACTACAGGGTGGGTCAGCCCCAGCATTTT.

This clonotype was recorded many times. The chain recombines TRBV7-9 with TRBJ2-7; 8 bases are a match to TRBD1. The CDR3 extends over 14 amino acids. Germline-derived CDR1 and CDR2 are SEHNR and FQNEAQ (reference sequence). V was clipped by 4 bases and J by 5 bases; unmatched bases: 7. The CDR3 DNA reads TGTGCCAGCAGCTCTCGACAGGGGAGCAACGAGCAGTACTTC. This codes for CASSSRQGSNEQYF. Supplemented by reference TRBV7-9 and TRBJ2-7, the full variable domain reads DTGVSQNPRHKITKRGQNVTFRCDPISEHNRLYWYRQTLGQGPEFLTYFQNEAQLEKSRLLSDRFSAERPKGSFSTLEIQRTEQGDSAMYLCASSSRQGSNEQYFGPGTRLTVT.

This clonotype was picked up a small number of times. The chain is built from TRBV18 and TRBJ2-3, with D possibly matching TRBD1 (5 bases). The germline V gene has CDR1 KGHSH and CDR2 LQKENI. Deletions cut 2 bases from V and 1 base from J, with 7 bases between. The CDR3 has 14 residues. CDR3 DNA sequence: TGTGCCAGCTCACCAGACAGCCGCACAGATACGCAGTATTTT. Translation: CASSPDSRTDTQYF. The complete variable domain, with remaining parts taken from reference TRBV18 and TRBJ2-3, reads NAGVMQNPRHLVRRRGQEARLRCSPMKGHSHVYWYRQLPEEGLKFMVYLQKENIIDESGMPKERFSAEFPKEGPSILRIQQVVRGDSAAYFCASSPDSRTDTQYFGPGTRLTVL.

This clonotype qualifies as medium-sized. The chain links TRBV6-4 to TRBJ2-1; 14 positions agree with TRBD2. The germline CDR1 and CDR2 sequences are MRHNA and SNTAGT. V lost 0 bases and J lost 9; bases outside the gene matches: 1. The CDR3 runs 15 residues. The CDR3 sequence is CASSDSTSGGAEQFF. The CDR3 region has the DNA TGTGCCAGCAGTGACTCGACTAGCGGGGGGGCTGAGCAGTTCTTC.

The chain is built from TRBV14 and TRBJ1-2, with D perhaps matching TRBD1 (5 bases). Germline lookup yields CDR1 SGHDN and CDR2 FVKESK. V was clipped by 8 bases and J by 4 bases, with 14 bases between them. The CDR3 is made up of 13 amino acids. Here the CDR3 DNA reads TGTGCCAGCTCGGACAAGGGATCCTATGGCTACACCTTC. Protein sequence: CASSDKGSYGYTF.

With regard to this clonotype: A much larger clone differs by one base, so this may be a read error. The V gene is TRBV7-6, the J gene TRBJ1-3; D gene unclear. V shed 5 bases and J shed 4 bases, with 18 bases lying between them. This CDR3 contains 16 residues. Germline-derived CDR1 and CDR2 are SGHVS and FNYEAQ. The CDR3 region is CASSQEGWITGNTIYF. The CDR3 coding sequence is TGTGCCAGCAGCCAAGAGGGCTGGATCACCGGAAACACCATATATTTT.

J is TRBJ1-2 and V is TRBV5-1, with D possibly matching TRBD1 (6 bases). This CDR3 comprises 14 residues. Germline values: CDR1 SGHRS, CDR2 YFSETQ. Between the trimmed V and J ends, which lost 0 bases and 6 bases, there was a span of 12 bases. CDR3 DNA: TGCGCCAGCAGCTTGGATGAGGGGGACGATGGCTACACCTTC. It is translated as CASSLDEGDDGYTF.

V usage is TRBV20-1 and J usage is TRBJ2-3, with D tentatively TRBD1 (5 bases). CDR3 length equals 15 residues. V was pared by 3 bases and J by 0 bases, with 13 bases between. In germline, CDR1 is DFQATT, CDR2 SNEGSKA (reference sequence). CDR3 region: CSASPLQGSTDTQYF. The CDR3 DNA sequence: TGCAGTGCTAGTCCCCTTCAGGGTAGCACAGATACGCAGTATTTT.

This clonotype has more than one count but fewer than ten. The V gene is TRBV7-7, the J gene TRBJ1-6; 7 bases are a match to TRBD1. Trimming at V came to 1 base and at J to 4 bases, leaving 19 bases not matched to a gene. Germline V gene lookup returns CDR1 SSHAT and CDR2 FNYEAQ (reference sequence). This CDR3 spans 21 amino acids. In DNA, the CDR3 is TGTGCCAGCAGCTTAGGGAACAGGGGCGAGCCTATCAGATCGTATAATTCACCCCTCCACTTT. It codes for CASSLGNRGEPIRSYNSPLHF.

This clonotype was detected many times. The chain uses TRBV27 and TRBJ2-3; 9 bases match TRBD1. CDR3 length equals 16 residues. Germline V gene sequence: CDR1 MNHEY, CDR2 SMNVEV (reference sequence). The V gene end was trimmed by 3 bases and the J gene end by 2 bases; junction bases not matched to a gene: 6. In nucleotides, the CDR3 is TGTGCCAGCAGTTTCCGGACAGGGGCCCCCACAGATACGCAGTATTTT. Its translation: CASSFRTGAPTDTQYF.

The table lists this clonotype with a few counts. In DNA, the CDR3 is TGTGCCAGCAGCCAAAGCATAGGACGCAATCAGCCCCAGCATTTT. It encodes CASSQSIGRNQPQHF. The chain uses TRBV3-1 and TRBJ1-5; no clear D. The CDR3 is 15 residues long. Germline CDR1 LGHDT, CDR2 YNNKEL (reference sequence). With 2 bases removed from V and 2 bases from J, the gap between germline ends came to 10 bases.

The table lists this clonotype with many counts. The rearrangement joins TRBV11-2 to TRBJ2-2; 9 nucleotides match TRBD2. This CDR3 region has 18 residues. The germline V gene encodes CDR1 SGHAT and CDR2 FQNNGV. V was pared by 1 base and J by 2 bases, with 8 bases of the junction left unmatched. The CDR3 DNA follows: TGTGCCAGCAGCTTAGTGATAGGTAGCGGGAGCAACACCGGGGAGCTGTTTTTT. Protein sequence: CASSLVIGSGSNTGELFF.

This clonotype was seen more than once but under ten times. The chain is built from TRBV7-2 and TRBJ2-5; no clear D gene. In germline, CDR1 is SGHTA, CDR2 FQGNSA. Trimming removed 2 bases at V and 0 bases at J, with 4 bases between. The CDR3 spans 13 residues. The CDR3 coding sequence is TGTGCCAGCAGCTTAACGTACCAAGAGACCCAGTACTTC. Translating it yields CASSLTYQETQYF.

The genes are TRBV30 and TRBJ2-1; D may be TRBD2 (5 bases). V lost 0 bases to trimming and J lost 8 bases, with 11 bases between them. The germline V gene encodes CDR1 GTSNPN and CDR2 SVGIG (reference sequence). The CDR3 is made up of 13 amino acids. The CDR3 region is CAWSVLTMDEQFF. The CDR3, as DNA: TGTGCCTGGAGTGTTTTGACTATGGATGAGCAGTTCTTC.

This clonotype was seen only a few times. CDR3 coding DNA: TGTGCCAGCAGTTACCGCCGGGACAGGGGGACCGGGGAGCTGTTTTTT. It is translated as CASSYRRDRGTGELFF. The chain recombines TRBV7-7 with TRBJ2-2, with 11 bases matching TRBD1. This CDR3 contains 16 residues. V lost 6 bases, J lost 5 bases, and 8 bases stayed unmatched. Germline lookup yields CDR1 SSHAT and CDR2 FNYEAQ (reference sequence). The whole variable domain, remainder taken from reference TRBV7-7 and TRBJ2-2, is GAGVSQSPRYKVTKRGQDVTLRCDPISSHATLYWYQQALGQGPEFLTYFNYEAQPDKSGLPSDRFSAERPEGSISTLTIQRTEQRDSAMYRCASSYRRDRGTGELFFGEGSRLTVL.

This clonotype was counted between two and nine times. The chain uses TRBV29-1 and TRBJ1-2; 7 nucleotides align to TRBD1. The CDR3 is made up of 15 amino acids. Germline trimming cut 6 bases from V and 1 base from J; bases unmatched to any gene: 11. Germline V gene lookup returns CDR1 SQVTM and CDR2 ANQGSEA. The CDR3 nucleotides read TGCAGCGTCTTCACCAACCAGGGGGGTAACTATGGCTACACCTTC. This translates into CSVFTNQGGNYGYTF.

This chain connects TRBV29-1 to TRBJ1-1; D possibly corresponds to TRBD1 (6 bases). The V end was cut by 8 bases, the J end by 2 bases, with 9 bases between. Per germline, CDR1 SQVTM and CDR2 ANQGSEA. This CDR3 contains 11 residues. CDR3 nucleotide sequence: TGCAGCCCGGACAGCAACACTGAAGCTTTCTTT. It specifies CSPDSNTEAFF.

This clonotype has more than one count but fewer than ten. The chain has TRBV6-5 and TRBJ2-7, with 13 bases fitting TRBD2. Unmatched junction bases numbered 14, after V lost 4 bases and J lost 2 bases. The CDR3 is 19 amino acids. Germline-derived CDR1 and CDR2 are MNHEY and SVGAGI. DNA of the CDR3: TGTGCCAGCAGTTTGACGGGACTAGCGGGACGGCAAGGCCCCTACGAGCAGTACTTC. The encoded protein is CASSLTGLAGRQGPYEQYF.

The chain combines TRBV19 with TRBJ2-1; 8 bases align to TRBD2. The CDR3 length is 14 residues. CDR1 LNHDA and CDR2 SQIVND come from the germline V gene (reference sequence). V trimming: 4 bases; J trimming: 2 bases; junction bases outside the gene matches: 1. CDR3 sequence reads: CASSSSGTYNEQFF. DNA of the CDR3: TGTGCCAGTAGTAGTAGCGGGACCTACAATGAGCAGTTCTTC. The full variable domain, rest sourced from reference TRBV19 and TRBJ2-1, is DGGITQSPKYLFRKEGQNVTLSCEQNLNHDAMYWYRQDPGQGLRLIYYSQIVNDFQKGDIAEGYSVSREKKESFPLTVTSAQKNPTAFYLCASSSSGTYNEQFFGPGTRLTVL.

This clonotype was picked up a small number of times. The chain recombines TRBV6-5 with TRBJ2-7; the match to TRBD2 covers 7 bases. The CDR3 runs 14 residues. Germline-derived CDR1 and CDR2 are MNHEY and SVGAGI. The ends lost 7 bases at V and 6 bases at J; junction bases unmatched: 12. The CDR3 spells CASNPGGTWSEQYF. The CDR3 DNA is TGTGCCAGCAACCCCGGGGGGACGTGGAGCGAGCAGTACTTC.

CDR3 amino acids: CASSLAPSGTDTQYF. CDR3 bases: TGTGCCAGCAGTTTAGCGCCTTCAGGCACAGATACGCAGTATTTT. The V and J genes are TRBV12-3 or TRBV12-4 and TRBJ2-3; no firm D call. This CDR3 has 15 residues. The V gene lost 0 bases and the J gene lost 1 base, with 8 bases spanning the gap.

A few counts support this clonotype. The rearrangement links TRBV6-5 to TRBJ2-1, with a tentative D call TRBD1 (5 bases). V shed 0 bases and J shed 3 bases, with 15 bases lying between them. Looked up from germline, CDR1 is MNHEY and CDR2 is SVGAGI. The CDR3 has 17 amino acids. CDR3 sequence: CASSYSRAGIYYNEQFF. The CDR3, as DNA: TGTGCCAGCAGTTACTCAAGGGCAGGGATATACTACAATGAGCAGTTCTTC.

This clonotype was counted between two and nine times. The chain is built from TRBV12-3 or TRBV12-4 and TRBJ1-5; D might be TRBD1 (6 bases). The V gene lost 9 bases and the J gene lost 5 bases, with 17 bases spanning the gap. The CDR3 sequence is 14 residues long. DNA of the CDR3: TGTGCCAGTACGACAGGAGGGGAGGATCAGCCCCAGCATTTT. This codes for CASTTGGEDQPQHF.